This T cell receptor beta chain was retrieved from a study of OX40 agonist ivuxolimab in advanced cancers. Study information: Patients were treated with intravenous ivuxolimab, dosed at 0.01 to 10 mg/kg and infused every 2 weeks.

The protocol was immunoSEQ multiplex PCR, while the TCRdb copy is restricted to in-frame clones and leaves out a portion. The sample yields 60,000 to 85,000 clones, over 75% seen once. Germline V gives CDR1 SGDLS, CDR2 YYNGEE. This CDR3 is built from 15 residues. V was shortened by 0 bases and J by 1 base, with 8 bases between the two germline ends. Study-wide results and caveats: Averaging showed that CD8+ T cells had more expanded clones than CD4+ did.

Regarding this clone: The antigen remains undetermined.

This chain joins TRBV9 and TRBJ2-4, with D possibly matching TRBD2 (5 bases). The sequences come from CD4+ or CD8+ T cells sorted from blood, collected in a trial of the OX40 agonist ivuxolimab. This receptor was taken from an adult with an advanced solid tumor such as melanoma, head and neck, liver or kidney cancer. The CDR3 DNA follows: TGTGCCAGCAGCGTAGAATCGGGGGCCAAAAACATTCAGTACTTC. It translates to CASSVESGAKNIQYF.